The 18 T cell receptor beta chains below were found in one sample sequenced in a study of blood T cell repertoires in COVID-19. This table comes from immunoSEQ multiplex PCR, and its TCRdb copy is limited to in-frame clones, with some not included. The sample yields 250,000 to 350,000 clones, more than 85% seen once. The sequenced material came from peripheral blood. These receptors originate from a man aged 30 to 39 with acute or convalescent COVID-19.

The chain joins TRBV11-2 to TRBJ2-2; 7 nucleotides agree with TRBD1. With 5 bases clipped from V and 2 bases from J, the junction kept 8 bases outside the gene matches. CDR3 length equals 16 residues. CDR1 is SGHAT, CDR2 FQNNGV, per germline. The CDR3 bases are TGTGCCAGCAGCCCGACTAACAGGGGAAACACCGGGGAGCTGTTTTTT. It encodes CASSPTNRGNTGELFF.

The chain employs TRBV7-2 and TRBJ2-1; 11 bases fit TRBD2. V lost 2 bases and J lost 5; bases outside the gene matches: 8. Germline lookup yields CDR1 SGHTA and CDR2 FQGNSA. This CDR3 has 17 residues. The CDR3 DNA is TGTGCCAGCAGCTTAAGCCAGAGGACTAGCGGGCACAATGAGCAGTTCTTC. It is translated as CASSLSQRTSGHNEQFF.

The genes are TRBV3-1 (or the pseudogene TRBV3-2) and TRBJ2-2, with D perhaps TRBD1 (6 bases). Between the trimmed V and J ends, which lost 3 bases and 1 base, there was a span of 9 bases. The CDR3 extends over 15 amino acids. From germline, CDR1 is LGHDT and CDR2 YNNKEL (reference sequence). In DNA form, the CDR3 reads TGTGCCAGCAGCCAGGGACATTGGAACACCGGGGAGCTGTTTTTT. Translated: CASSQGHWNTGELFF.

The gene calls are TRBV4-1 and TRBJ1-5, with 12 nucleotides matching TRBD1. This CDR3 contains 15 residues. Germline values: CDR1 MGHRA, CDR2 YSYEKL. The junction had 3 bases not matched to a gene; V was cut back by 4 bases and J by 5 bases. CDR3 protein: CASSPGQGAHQPQHF. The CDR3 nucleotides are TGCGCCAGCAGCCCGGGACAGGGGGCACATCAGCCCCAGCATTTT.

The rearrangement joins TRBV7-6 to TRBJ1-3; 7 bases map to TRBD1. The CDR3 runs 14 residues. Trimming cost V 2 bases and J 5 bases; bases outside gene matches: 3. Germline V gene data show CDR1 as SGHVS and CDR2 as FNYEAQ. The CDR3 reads CASSLSQGRNTIYF. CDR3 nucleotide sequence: TGTGCCAGCAGCTTATCACAGGGGAGAAACACCATATATTTT.

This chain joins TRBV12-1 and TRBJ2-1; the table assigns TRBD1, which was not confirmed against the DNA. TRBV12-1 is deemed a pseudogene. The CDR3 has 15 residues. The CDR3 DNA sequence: TGTGCCAGCAGCTTAGGGGGAAGCTCCTACAATGAGCAGTTCTTC. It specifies CASSLGGSSYNEQFF.

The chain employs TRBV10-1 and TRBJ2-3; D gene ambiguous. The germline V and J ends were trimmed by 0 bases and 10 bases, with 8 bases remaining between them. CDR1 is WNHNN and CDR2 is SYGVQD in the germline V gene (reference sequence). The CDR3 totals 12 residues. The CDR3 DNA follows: TGCGCCAGCAGTGAGTCCGTGTCCCCGCAGTATTTT. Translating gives CASSESVSPQYF.

The CDR3 region is CASSLGLKPGQKNTEAFF. In nucleotides, the CDR3 is TGTGCCAGCAGCTTAGGATTGAAACCGGGACAGAAAAACACTGAAGCTTTCTTT. This chain joins TRBV7-9 and TRBJ1-1; TRBD1 aligns across 7 bases. The CDR3 has 18 residues. Germline V gives CDR1 SEHNR, CDR2 FQNEAQ (reference sequence). Unmatched junction bases numbered 13, after V lost 1 base and J lost 2 bases.

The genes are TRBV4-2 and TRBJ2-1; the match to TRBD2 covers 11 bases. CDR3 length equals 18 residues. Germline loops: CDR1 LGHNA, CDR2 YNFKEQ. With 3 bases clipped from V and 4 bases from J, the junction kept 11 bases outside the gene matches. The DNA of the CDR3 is TGTGCCAGCAGCCATCTCGTGCTAGCGGGGGGCGAATACAATGAGCAGTTCTTC. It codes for CASSHLVLAGGEYNEQFF.

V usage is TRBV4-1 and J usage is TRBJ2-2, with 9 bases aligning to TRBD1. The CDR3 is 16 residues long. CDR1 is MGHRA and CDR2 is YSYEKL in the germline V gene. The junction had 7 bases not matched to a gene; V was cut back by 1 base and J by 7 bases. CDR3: CASSQVDDRGNGELFF. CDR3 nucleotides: TGCGCCAGCAGCCAAGTAGACGACAGGGGGAACGGGGAGCTGTTTTTT.

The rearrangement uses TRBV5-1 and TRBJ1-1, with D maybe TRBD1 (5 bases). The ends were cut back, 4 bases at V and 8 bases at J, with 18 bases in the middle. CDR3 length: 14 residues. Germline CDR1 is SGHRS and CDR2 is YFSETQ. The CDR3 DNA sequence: TGCGCCAGCAGCCTGACAGCGGGGAAGGTAGAAGCTTTCTTT. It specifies CASSLTAGKVEAFF.

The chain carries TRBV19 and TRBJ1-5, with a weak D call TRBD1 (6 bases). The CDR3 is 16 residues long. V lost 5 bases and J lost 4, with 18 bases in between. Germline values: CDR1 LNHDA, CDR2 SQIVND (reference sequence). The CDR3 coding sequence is TGTGCCAGTAGTCTTATGCCGCGGACAGTAAATCAGCCCCAGCATTTT. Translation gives CASSLMPRTVNQPQHF.

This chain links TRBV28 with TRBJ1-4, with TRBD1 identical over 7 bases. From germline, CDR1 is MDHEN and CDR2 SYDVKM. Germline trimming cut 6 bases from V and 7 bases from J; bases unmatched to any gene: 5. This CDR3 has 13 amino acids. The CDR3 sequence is CASRLDRVEKLFF. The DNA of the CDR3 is TGTGCCAGCAGGCTCGACAGGGTTGAAAAACTGTTTTTT.

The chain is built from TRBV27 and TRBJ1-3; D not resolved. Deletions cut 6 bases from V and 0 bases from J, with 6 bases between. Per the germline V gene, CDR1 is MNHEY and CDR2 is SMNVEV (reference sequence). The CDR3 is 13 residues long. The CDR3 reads CASRGLSGNTIYF. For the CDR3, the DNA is TGTGCCAGCAGGGGCCTCTCTGGAAACACCATATATTTT.

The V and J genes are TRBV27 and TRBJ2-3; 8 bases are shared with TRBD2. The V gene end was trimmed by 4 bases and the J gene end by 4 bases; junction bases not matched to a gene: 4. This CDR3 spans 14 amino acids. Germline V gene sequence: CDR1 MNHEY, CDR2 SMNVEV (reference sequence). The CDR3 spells CASSSGLASDTQYF. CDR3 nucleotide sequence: TGTGCCAGCAGTTCAGGACTAGCCTCAGATACGCAGTATTTT.

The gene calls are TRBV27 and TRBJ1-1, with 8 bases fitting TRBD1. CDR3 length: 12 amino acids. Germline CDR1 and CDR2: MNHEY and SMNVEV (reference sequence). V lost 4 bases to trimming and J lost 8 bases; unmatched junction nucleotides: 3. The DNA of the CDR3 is TGTGCCAGCAGTTCTCCAGGGGGCGAAGCTTTCTTT. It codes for CASSSPGGEAFF.

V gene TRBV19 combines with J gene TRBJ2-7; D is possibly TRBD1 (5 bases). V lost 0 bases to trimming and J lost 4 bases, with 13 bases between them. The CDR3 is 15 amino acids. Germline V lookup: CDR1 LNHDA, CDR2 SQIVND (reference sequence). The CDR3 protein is CASSIEYRLGYEQYF. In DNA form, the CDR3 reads TGTGCCAGTAGTATAGAATACAGGTTGGGATACGAGCAGTACTTC. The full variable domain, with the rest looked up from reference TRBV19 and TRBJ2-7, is DGGITQSPKYLFRKEGQNVTLSCEQNLNHDAMYWYRQDPGQGLRLIYYSQIVNDFQKGDIAEGYSVSREKKESFPLTVTSAQKNPTAFYLCASSIEYRLGYEQYFGPGTRLTVT.

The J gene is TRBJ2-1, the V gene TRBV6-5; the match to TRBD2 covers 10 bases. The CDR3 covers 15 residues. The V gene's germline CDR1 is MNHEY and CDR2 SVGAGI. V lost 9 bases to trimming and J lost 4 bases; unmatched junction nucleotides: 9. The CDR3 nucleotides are TGTGCCAGTACCACGGGACTAGCGAGGTACAATGAGCAGTTCTTC. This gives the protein CASTTGLARYNEQFF.